What follows describes a single T cell receptor beta chain. Its cognate antigen is unknown. It was with unique molecular identifiers that the TCRbeta library was prepared. TCRdb re-analysed the PCR reads in MiXCR, keeping a single row per CDR3 protein. The sample lists 440,000 or so distinct CDR3 sequences, roughly 44% occurring once. Trimming took 8 bases from V and 5 from J, leaving 21 bases between them. CDR3 length: 14 residues. Germline loops: CDR1 SQVTM, CDR2 ANQGSEA. This sample was taken from a study of T-cell reconstitution after alpha-beta-depleted transplantation in children. Study observations and caveats: After transplant, at about two months, alpha-beta T cells were reportedly derived from several hundred expanded graft clones. Day-60 TCRbeta diversity that was high in some patients was derived from surviving recipient T cells and thymic progenitors.

This receptor was obtained from a girl aged 2 to 9 with aplastic anemia, due to receive a stem cell transplant. Specimen: PBMCs, collected before TCRalphabeta/CD19-depleted stem cell transplant. This rearrangement joins TRBV29-1 to TRBJ2-5, with a possible D match to TRBD2 (5 bases). CDR3 amino acids: CSLAAASRRETQYF. CDR3 in DNA: TGCAGCCTAGCCGCGGCTAGCCGCCGGGAGACCCAGTACTTC.